The entry below describes one T cell receptor (beta chain). Its target is not known. The CDR3 totals 16 residues. V was pared by 2 bases and J by 6 bases, with 20 bases between. CDR1 and CDR2 from the germline V gene are SGHRS and YFSETQ. The sample originates from a study of CD8 T cells in Susac syndrome. Study background: Sequencing included Susac syndrome patients, more than five of them with active disease and roughly eight in remission. Patients with Susac syndrome had blood drawn and were at that point therapy-naive, on corticosteroids, or on intravenous immunoglobulin alone.

Findings and limits, study-wide: Clonal expansion was absent from the CD4+ T cell repertoires in Susac syndrome.

It was with random hexamers that 0.5 to 1 ug RNA was reverse transcribed. TCRdb re-called the immunoSEQ multiplex PCR reads with MiXCR, one entry per CDR3 protein. The sample has roughly 190,000 distinct CDR3 sequences; 90% to 95% are singletons. The rearrangement uses TRBV5-1 and TRBJ1-1; D possibly corresponds to TRBD1 (5 bases). The sequence was obtained from a human donor with Susac syndrome. Sequencing was carried out using CD4+ T cells from PBMCs. For the CDR3, the DNA is TGCGCCAGCAGCTTCCAAACTGACAGCCCCATCGCTGAAGCTTTCTTT. Encoded protein: CASSFQTDSPIAEAFF.